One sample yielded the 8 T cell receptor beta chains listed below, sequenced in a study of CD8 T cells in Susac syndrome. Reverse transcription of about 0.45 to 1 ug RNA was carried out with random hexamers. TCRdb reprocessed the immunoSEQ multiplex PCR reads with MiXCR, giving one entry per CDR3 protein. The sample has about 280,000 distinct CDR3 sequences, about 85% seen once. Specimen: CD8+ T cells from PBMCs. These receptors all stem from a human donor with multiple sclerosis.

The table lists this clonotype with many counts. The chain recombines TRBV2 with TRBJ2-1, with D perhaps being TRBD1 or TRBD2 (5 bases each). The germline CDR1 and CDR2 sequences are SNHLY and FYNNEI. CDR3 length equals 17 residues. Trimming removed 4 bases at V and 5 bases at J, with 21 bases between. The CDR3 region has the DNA TGTGCCAGCAGTGTACACCCGCAGGGACGAGGGAACAATGAGCAGTTCTTC. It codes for CASSVHPQGRGNNEQFF.

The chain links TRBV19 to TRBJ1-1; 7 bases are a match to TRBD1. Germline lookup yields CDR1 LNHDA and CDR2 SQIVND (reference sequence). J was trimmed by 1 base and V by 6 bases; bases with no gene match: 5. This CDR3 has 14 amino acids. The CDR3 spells CASSYRGGNTEAFF. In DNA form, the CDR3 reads TGTGCCAGTAGCTACAGGGGAGGGAACACTGAAGCTTTCTTT.

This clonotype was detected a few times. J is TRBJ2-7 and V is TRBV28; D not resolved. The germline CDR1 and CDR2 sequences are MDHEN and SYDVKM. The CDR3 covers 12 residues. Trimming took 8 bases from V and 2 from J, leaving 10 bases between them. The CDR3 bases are TGTGCCAGCTCGGATAGAGCCTACGAGCAGTACTTC. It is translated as CASSDRAYEQYF.

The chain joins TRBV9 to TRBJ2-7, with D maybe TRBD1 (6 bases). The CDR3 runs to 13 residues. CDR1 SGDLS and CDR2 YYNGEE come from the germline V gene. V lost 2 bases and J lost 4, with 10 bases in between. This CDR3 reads CASSVGTLYEQYF. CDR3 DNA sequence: TGTGCCAGCAGCGTGGGGACACTTTACGAGCAGTACTTC. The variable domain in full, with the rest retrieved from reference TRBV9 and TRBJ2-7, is DSGVTQTPKHLITATGQRVTLRCSPRSGDLSVYWYQQSLDQGLQFLIQYYNGEERAKGNILERFSAQQFPDLHSELNLSSLELGDSALYFCASSVGTLYEQYFGPGTRLTVT.

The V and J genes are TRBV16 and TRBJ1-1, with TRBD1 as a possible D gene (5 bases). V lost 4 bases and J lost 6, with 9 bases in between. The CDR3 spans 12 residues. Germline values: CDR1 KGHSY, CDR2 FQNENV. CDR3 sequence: CASSRTSSEAFF. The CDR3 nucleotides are TGTGCCAGCAGCCGGACAAGCTCTGAAGCTTTCTTT.

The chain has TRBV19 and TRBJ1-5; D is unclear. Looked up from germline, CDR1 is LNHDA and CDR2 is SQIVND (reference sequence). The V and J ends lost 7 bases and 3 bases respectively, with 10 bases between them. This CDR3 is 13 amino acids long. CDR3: CASTESYNQPQHF. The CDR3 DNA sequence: TGTGCCAGTACGGAGAGCTACAATCAGCCCCAGCATTTT.

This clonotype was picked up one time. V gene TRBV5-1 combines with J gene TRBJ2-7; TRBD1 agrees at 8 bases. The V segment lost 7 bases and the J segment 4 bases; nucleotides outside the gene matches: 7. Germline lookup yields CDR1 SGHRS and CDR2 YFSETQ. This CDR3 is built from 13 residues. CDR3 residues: CASRDRGQYEQYF. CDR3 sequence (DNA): TGCGCCAGCCGTGACAGGGGCCAGTACGAGCAGTACTTC.

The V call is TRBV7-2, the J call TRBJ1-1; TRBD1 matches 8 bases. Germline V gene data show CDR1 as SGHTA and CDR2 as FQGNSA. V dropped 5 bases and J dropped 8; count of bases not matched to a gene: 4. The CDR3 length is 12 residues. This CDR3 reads CASSPRDREAFF. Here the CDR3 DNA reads TGTGCCAGCAGCCCACGGGACAGGGAAGCTTTCTTT.